The present TCR beta chain was sequenced within a study of CD8+CD57+ T cells in acquired aplastic anemia. Study background: The average for DNA from sorted CD4+ and CD8+ cells was 3 to 4 ug. Healthy donors had, on average, approximately 11 million reads for their CD4+ cells. General study findings and limits: Between patients and controls, around 31 CD8+ CDR3 sequences were found in common. Patients versus controls showed no significant CD8+ Simpson's diversity difference.

Genomic DNA, the template, was used for profiling of the TCR beta VDJ and CDR3. In TCRdb, the reads were re-called with MiXCR into one record per CDR3 protein. In the table there are 400,000 to 450,000 distinct CDR3 sequences, around 72% of which are singletons. About this clonotype itself: What it recognizes is unknown. An end of the junction differs from the germline gene, which may be a read error.

Germline-derived CDR1 and CDR2 are ENHRY and SYGVKD. CDR3 length: 13 residues. The chain couples TRBV10-3 to TRBJ2-1; D is undetermined. This TCR was recovered from a human donor in good health, serving as a control. The sample was sorted CD4+, CD8+, or CD8+CD57+ T cells (not recorded which) from PBMCs. The CDR3 DNA sequence: TGTGCCAGCAGTGACGAGACCGGCGATGAGCAGTTCTTC. Its protein is CASSDETGDEQFF.